This T cell receptor beta chain was identified during a study of PD-1 blockade in classical Hodgkin lymphoma. Study results and caveats: Newly diagnosed patients reportedly trailed healthy donors in baseline TCR diversity. Exclusion applied to patients who initiated nivolumab less than 1 year following ASCT.

Comments on this clone: No antigen is known for it.

Brentuximab vedotin exposure varied among the patients, all of whom had relapsed after autologous stem cell transplantation. Per germline, CDR1 GTSNPN and CDR2 SVGIG (reference sequence). With 1 base removed from V and 4 bases from J, the gap between germline ends came to 16 bases. This CDR3 is 15 amino acids long. The table came from immunoSEQ multiplex PCR; TCRdb's copy has only in-frame clones and leaves some out. This sample has about 13,000 clones, with around 80% found just once. Sequenced material: peripheral blood mononuclear cells (PBMCs), taken at baseline. The receptor was isolated from a human donor with classical Hodgkin lymphoma. The chain combines TRBV30 with TRBJ1-2; D gene unclear. Here the CDR3 reads CAWSAPSLYSYGYTF. The CDR3 bases are TGTGCCTGGAGTGCACCCTCGTTGTATAGCTATGGCTACACCTTC.